These T cell receptor beta chains were read from a single sample in a study of shared clonotypes between healthy human individuals. Method: immunoSEQ multiplex PCR; TCRdb's copy keeps in-frame clones and lacks some. The data show about 2.2 million clones, around 95% seen once. The sequenced material came from naive CD8+ T cells from PBMCs. The source is a man between 18 and 29 years old in good health. Some clones in this sample may be carry-over from other donors' samples. Each CDR3 is given with its conserved first and last residue. D genes are given only for firm matches. Where a row states a size, it is once, few, many or the class of an expanded clone; other rows omit it.

cdr3_nt cdr3_aa v_call d_call clone_size j_call
TGTGCCAGCAGTCCCACAGGGCCCTCCTACAATGAGCAGTTCTTC CASSPTGPSYNEQFF TRBV28 . . TRBJ2-1
TGTGCCAGCACCCTAGGGACGGGGGCCAACACCGGGGAGCTGTTTTTT CASTLGTGANTGELFF TRBV28 . . TRBJ2-2
TGTGCCAGTACCCTCGGGCAGATCCCTAACTATGGCTACACCTTC CASTLGQIPNYGYTF TRBV19 . . TRBJ1-2
TGTGCCAGCAGTTTATCAAGGGGGGTCAATCAGCCCCAGCATTTT CASSLSRGVNQPQHF TRBV27 . . TRBJ1-5
TGTGCCAGCAGCCCATCTGCTAGGCAGACGTGGGAGCAGTACTTC CASSPSARQTWEQYF TRBV7-8 . . TRBJ2-7
TGCAGCGGAAGCACAGATACGCAGTATTTT CSGSTDTQYF TRBV29-1 . . TRBJ2-3
TGTGCCAGCAGTCCCGCCCCGGGACTAGCGGGAGGACTGGTGTATGAGCAGTTCTTC CASSPAPGLAGGLVYEQFF TRBV27 TRBD2 . TRBJ2-1
TGTGCCAGCAGCCAGGGACAGGGAATCTACAATGAGCAGTTCTTC CASSQGQGIYNEQFF TRBV11-2 TRBD1 . TRBJ2-1
TGTGCCAGCAGTGAACGCCGGACTAGCGGGAGGGTGGACGGGGAGACCCAGTACTTC CASSERRTSGRVDGETQYF TRBV6-4 TRBD2 . TRBJ2-5
TGTGCCAGCAGCTTAGGGACTAGCGCTTACGAGCAGTACTTC CASSLGTSAYEQYF TRBV7-6 TRBD2 . TRBJ2-7
TGTGCCAGCAGTGACCTGCGCAATTCACCCCTCCACTTT CASSDLRNSPLHF TRBV6-1 . . TRBJ1-6
TGTGCCACCAGCAGAGCCCCAGTGGATGAGCAGTTCTTC CATSRAPVDEQFF TRBV15 . . TRBJ2-1
TGTGCCAGCAGCCCGGGTTTTGGGGGCGTTGAAGCTTTCTTT CASSPGFGGVEAFF TRBV11-2 . . TRBJ1-1
TGCGCCAGCAGCTTCAGCGGGAGGCGGCCCTACGAGCAGTACTTC CASSFSGRRPYEQYF TRBV5-1 TRBD2 . TRBJ2-7
TGTGCCAGCGCCTTCCGGGGGAGCTCCTACAATGAGCAGTTCTTC CASAFRGSSYNEQFF TRBV27 . . TRBJ2-1
TGTGCCAGCACCTTGGGGGTAGGAGCGAGTGAAAAACTGTTTTTT CASTLGVGASEKLFF TRBV5-6 . . TRBJ1-4
TGTGCCAGCAGTTCTCGAGCCGCTGCAACTAATGAAAAACTGTTTTTT CASSSRAAATNEKLFF TRBV27 . . TRBJ1-4
TGCAGCCCCATGACCTGGGATGAGCAGTTCTTC CSPMTWDEQFF TRBV29-1 . . TRBJ2-1
TGCAGCGGGATTACGGGTTTCTCCTACAATGAGCAGTTCTTC CSGITGFSYNEQFF TRBV29-1 . . TRBJ2-1
TGTGCCAGCAGATCCGGGACACTAACCGGAAACACCATATATTTT CASRSGTLTGNTIYF TRBV6-1 . . TRBJ1-3
TGTGCCAGCAGTTTTCGTGGGGGCTCTCGTCCAGGGGACTACGAGCAGTACTTC CASSFRGGSRPGDYEQYF TRBV28 . . TRBJ2-7
TGCGCCAGCAGCCAGGGGTACACCGGGGAGCTGTTTTTT CASSQGYTGELFF TRBV4-3 . . TRBJ2-2
TGCGCCAGCAGCGAGGGACAGGGGCTTTTGGAGACCCAGTACTTC CASSEGQGLLETQYF TRBV10-2 TRBD1 . TRBJ2-5
TGTGCCAGCAGCCCTACGGCGTGGGAGACCCAGTACTTC CASSPTAWETQYF TRBV7-9 . once TRBJ2-5
TGCGCCAGCAGCCATGTAGGGACTTCCTACGAGCAGTACTTC CASSHVGTSYEQYF TRBV4-1 . . TRBJ2-7
TGTGCCAGCAGTCCTACCCGACAGGGCTACGAGCAGTACTTC CASSPTRQGYEQYF TRBV6-1 TRBD1 . TRBJ2-7
TGTGCCAGCAGTTTGGGGGGGCGGGACCAGCCCCAGCATTTT CASSLGGRDQPQHF TRBV28 . . TRBJ1-5
TGTGCCAGCAGTATGGGAGCAGGGACCTACGAGCAGTACTTC CASSMGAGTYEQYF TRBV6-6 . . TRBJ2-7
TGTGCCAGCAGTGAACCGGGACTAGCCAAAAACATTCAGTACTTC CASSEPGLAKNIQYF TRBV6-1 . . TRBJ2-4
TGTGCCAGTAGTAAGGGGGTTGGGAGACAGGGCGAAGGGACCCAGTACTTC CASSKGVGRQGEGTQYF TRBV19 TRBD1 . TRBJ2-5
TGTGCCAGCAGCTCTTACGGGGCAAACAATGAGCAGTTCTTC CASSSYGANNEQFF TRBV7-9 . few TRBJ2-1
TGTGCCAGCAGCTCCCCCGGGACAGGCGTACCTGGGTCGCAGTATTTT CASSSPGTGVPGSQYF TRBV11-2 TRBD1 . TRBJ2-3
TGTGCCAGCAGTTTAGCGGGGGGCACAGATACGCAGTATTTT CASSLAGGTDTQYF TRBV28 TRBD2 . TRBJ2-3
TGTGCCAGCAGCCTGTGGTTCCAGGGCCGGGGCGAGCAGTACTTC CASSLWFQGRGEQYF TRBV5-6 . once TRBJ2-7
TGTGCCAGCAGCCCGAGACAGGGATATGAGCAGTACTTC CASSPRQGYEQYF TRBV7-8 TRBD1 . TRBJ2-7
TGTGCCAGTAGTATCCCGGTGGTGGCTGGGAAAATCGGAGGCTACACCTTC CASSIPVVAGKIGGYTF TRBV19 . . TRBJ1-2
TGCGCCAGCAGCCAAGTTTGGGGATACTCCTACGAGCAGTACTTC CASSQVWGYSYEQYF TRBV4-1 . . TRBJ2-7
TGTGCCAGCAGTTTGGCAGGGGGCAACTATGGCTACACCTTC CASSLAGGNYGYTF TRBV28 TRBD1 . TRBJ1-2
TGTGCCAGCAGCGAGGCGTGGGGGTGGGGCTACACCTTC CASSEAWGWGYTF TRBV7-9 . . TRBJ1-2
TGCGCCAGCAGCTTGTCCGGGACAGGGGGGAGGAACTATGGCTACACCTTC CASSLSGTGGRNYGYTF TRBV5-1 TRBD1 . TRBJ1-2
TGCGCCAGCAGCTGGACTTACGGGGGCGAGAACACCGGGGAGCTGTTTTTT CASSWTYGGENTGELFF TRBV5-1 . . TRBJ2-2
TGTGCCAGCACCTCCAACTCGTATCTAGCCAAAAACATTCAGTACTTC CASTSNSYLAKNIQYF TRBV28 . . TRBJ2-4
TGTGCCAGCAGCCCCGGTGGGGGATGGGGCGGGGAGCTGTTTTTT CASSPGGGWGGELFF TRBV7-3 . . TRBJ2-2
TGTGCCAGCAGCCCAGACAGGGTCGTAAACGGGGAGCTGTTTTTT CASSPDRVVNGELFF TRBV13 TRBD1 . TRBJ2-2
TGTGCCTGGAGTGCAGGGGCCCCCGGGTGGGGAAACACTGAAGCTTTCTTT CAWSAGAPGWGNTEAFF TRBV30 . . TRBJ1-1
TGTGCCAGCAGCCCCCAGGTTCTAGAGCAGTACTTC CASSPQVLEQYF TRBV7-8 . . TRBJ2-7
TGTGCCAGCAGTTTGGACAGCATGAACACTGAAGCTTTCTTT CASSLDSMNTEAFF TRBV27 . . TRBJ1-1
TGTGCCAGCAGTCAGGGACAGATCACCGGGGAGCTGTTTTTT CASSQGQITGELFF TRBV27 TRBD1 . TRBJ2-2
TGCGCCAGCAGCCTTTGGACAGGGAGCTCCTACGAGCAGTACTTC CASSLWTGSSYEQYF TRBV5-1 TRBD1 . TRBJ2-7
TGTGCCAGCAGTCCTTCTGCAGGCGGGACGACCTACGAGCAGTACTTC CASSPSAGGTTYEQYF TRBV27 . . TRBJ2-7
TGTGCCAGCCGTCTGAGGGGCGGGGAGCTGTTTTTT CASRLRGGELFF TRBV27 . few TRBJ2-2
TGTGCCAGCAGCCCGGGCCTGAGCCCTACCTACGAGCAGTACTTC CASSPGLSPTYEQYF TRBV7-7 . . TRBJ2-7
TGTGCCAGCAGCCCTCTCACCGGGGAGCTGTTTTTT CASSPLTGELFF TRBV5-4 . few TRBJ2-2